This entry lists 8 T cell receptor beta chains sequenced from one sample in a study of CD8 T cells in Susac syndrome. An amount of RNA that ranged from about 0.45 to 1 ug was reverse transcribed with random hexamers. In TCRdb, the immunoSEQ multiplex PCR reads were re-called with MiXCR into one record per CDR3 protein. The sample includes about 110,000 distinct CDR3 sequences, approximately 94% of them seen just once. Sequencing input: CD8+ T cells from PBMCs. All receptors come from a human donor with Susac syndrome.

The J gene is TRBJ1-2, the V gene TRBV9; D might be TRBD1 (5 bases). Germline CDR1 SGDLS, CDR2 YYNGEE. The ends were cut back, 3 bases at V and 4 bases at J, with 19 bases in the middle. The CDR3 totals 16 residues. CDR3 region: CASSASGTGRGYGYTF. Here the CDR3 DNA reads TGTGCCAGCAGCGCCTCGGGGACGGGGAGGGGCTATGGCTACACCTTC.

This clonotype was seen a single time. The CDR3 DNA reads TGTGCCAGCAGTCTCACAGGGAAGGCCGGGGAGCTGTTTTTT. Encoded protein: CASSLTGKAGELFF. The chain uses TRBV9 and TRBJ2-2; D might be TRBD1 (6 bases). Germline CDR1 reads SGDLS; CDR2 reads YYNGEE. With 5 bases removed from V and 6 bases from J, the gap between germline ends came to 14 bases. CDR3 size: 14 residues.

The chain joins TRBV7-9 to TRBJ1-6; no clear D gene. This CDR3 spans 16 amino acids. CDR1 and CDR2 (germline): SEHNR, FQNEAQ (reference sequence). V was shortened by 5 bases and J by 6 bases, with 17 bases between the two germline ends. The CDR3 loop reads CASSPIVLTLNSPLHF. CDR3 bases: TGTGCCAGCAGCCCCATTGTACTAACCCTTAATTCACCCCTCCACTTT. Looking up the rest from reference TRBV7-9 and TRBJ1-6 gives the full variable domain: DTGVSQNPRHKITKRGQNVTFRCDPISEHNRLYWYRQTLGQGPEFLTYFQNEAQLEKSRLLSDRFSAERPKGSFSTLEIQRTEQGDSAMYLCASSPIVLTLNSPLHFGNGTRLTVT.

This chain joins TRBV5-1 and TRBJ2-5, with D tentatively TRBD2 (5 bases). The CDR3 runs 14 residues. CDR1 is SGHRS and CDR2 is YFSETQ in the germline V gene. Trimming cost V 1 base and J 5 bases, with 12 bases left between them. The CDR3 DNA sequence: TGCGCCAGCAGCTTGTTTCCAGGCGGGGAGACCCAGTACTTC. It specifies CASSLFPGGETQYF. The variable domain in full, with the rest retrieved from reference TRBV5-1 and TRBJ2-5, is KAGVTQTPRYLIKTRGQQVTLSCSPISGHRSVSWYQQTPGQGLQFLFEYFSETQRNKGNFPGRFSGRQFSNSRSEMNVSTLELGDSALYLCASSLFPGGETQYFGPGTRLLVL.

The chain has TRBV20-1 and TRBJ2-7; 15 nucleotides agree with TRBD2. This CDR3 has 14 amino acids. V was clipped by 3 bases and J by 6 bases; unmatched bases: 3. Germline CDR1 is DFQATT and CDR2 is SNEGSKA (reference sequence). CDR3 sequence: CSARGLAGGSEQYF. The CDR3 nucleotides are TGCAGTGCTAGGGGACTAGCGGGAGGAAGCGAGCAGTACTTC.

The table lists this clonotype with a count of one. This chain links TRBV13 with TRBJ2-7, with 8 bases fitting TRBD1. V lost 2 bases to trimming and J lost 4 bases; unmatched junction nucleotides: 4. Germline assignment: CDR1 PRHDT and CDR2 FYEKMQ (reference sequence). This CDR3 spans 14 amino acids. The DNA for the CDR3 is TGTGCCAGCAGCTTAAAGGACAGGGCATACGAGCAGTACTTC. Amino acid sequence: CASSLKDRAYEQYF.

CDR3 in amino acids: CSASGLAGSNEQFF. The DNA of the CDR3 is TGCAGTGCTAGTGGGCTAGCGGGGAGCAATGAGCAGTTCTTC. The chain joins TRBV20-1 to TRBJ2-1, with TRBD2 identical over 9 bases. The germline V gene encodes CDR1 DFQATT and CDR2 SNEGSKA (reference sequence). V shed 3 bases, J shed 6 bases, and the junction held 6 bases outside the gene matches. This CDR3 region has 14 residues.

The rearrangement joins TRBV5-4 to TRBJ2-1; 11 bases are a match to TRBD1. Trimming at V came to 4 bases and at J to 0 bases, leaving 9 bases not matched to a gene. The CDR3 runs to 18 residues. From germline, CDR1 is SGHNT and CDR2 YYREEE (reference sequence). Here the CDR3 DNA reads TGTGCCAGCAGCCGAGGACAGGGGGCGGAGAGCTCCTACAATGAGCAGTTCTTC. It encodes CASSRGQGAESSYNEQFF. Complete variable domain (other parts from reference TRBV5-4 and TRBJ2-1): ETGVTQSPTHLIKTRGQQVTLRCSSQSGHNTVSWYQQALGQGPQFIFQYYREEENGRGNFPPRFSGLQFPNYSSELNVNALELDDSALYLCASSRGQGAESSYNEQFFGPGTRLTVL.